This T cell receptor (beta chain) derives from a study of blood T cells in healthy people across ages. General observations from the study: In long-lived donors, naive CD4+ cell counts and diversity exceeded those of aged donors.

This clonotype showed up just a few times. Its antigen is not known. In germline, CDR1 is MDHEN, CDR2 SYDVKM. The ends lost 5 bases at V and 4 bases at J; junction bases unmatched: 10. The CDR3 is 17 residues long. The second PCR ran about 6 to 11 cycles with a sample-barcoded 5' primer and J-beta primers. MiXCR, run by TCRdb on the 5' RACE reads, gives a single entry per CDR3 protein. The sample lists 1.4 million or so distinct CDR3 sequences, about 42% occurring once. The source of this sequence is a young woman in good health. The specimen was blood. The rearrangement uses TRBV28 and TRBJ2-6; TRBD2 matches at 8 bases. This chain's CDR3 is CASSTGLATPGANVLTF. The CDR3 nucleotides read TGTGCCAGCAGTACCGGACTAGCAACCCCCGGGGCCAACGTCCTGACTTTC.